The source of this T cell receptor beta chain is a study of T cell repertoires in cytomegalovirus infection. Study details: Public TCR beta signatures indicated both CMV infection and matching HLA type.

As concerns this clonotype: Its antigen is unidentified.

The CDR3 is made up of 14 amino acids. The V end was cut by 5 bases, the J end by 0 bases, with 5 bases between. Germline V gene lookup returns CDR1 MNHNS and CDR2 SASEGT. MiXCR was run by TCRdb on the reads, yielding one entry per CDR3 protein. The sample lists tens of thousands of distinct CDR3 sequences; 20% to 25% were seen once. Regarding the study as a whole: People with CMV and the relevant HLA were identified by cumulative public TCR beta family frequency. Ex vivo, HLA-C-restricted CMV-specific TCR beta clonotypes prevailed over the rest of the response.

Sequencing was performed on CD8+ T cells from cultured PBMCs, taken from culture after CMV antigen stimulation. This clonotype was obtained from a human donor in good health (CMV status not recorded). Some clones in this sample may be carry-over from other donors' samples. The chain combines TRBV6-1 with TRBJ2-6; D gene unclear. The CDR3 bases are TGTGCCAGCAGTTGGACCTCTGGGGCCAACGTCCTGACTTTC. Translation gives CASSWTSGANVLTF.